The T cell receptor (beta chain) described here comes from a study of CD8+CD57+ T cells in acquired aplastic anemia. Study-wide results and limits: About 28 sequences, all CD8+ CDR3, were shared between patients and controls.

This clonotype was counted a few times. Its specificity is not known. This may stem from a read error, because a much larger clone lies one nucleotide away. Using genomic DNA as the template, TCR beta VDJ and CDR3 profiling was carried out. One entry per CDR3 protein, called by TCRdb with MiXCR from the reads. The sample lists 150,000 or so distinct CDR3 sequences; 40% to 55% were seen once. The V gene's germline CDR1 is SGHTA and CDR2 FQGNSA. Trimming took 8 bases from V and 0 from J, leaving 12 bases between them. This CDR3 is built from 14 residues. Before being chosen for sequencing, patients had shown CD8+CD57+ cell expansion by flow cytometry.

The chain joins TRBV7-2 to TRBJ2-3; D gene uncertain. The receptor comes from a human donor with aplastic anemia. Sequencing used sorted CD4+, CD8+, or CD8+CD57+ T cells (not recorded which) from PBMCs. CDR3 sequence (DNA): TGTGCCAGCGGCCCTCTCCTTAGCACAGATACGCAGTATTTT. Its protein product is CASGPLLSTDTQYF.